Listed here are 31 T cell receptor beta chains from one sample, sequenced in a study of OX40 agonist ivuxolimab in advanced cancers. TCRdb keeps only in-frame clones here, not all; method: immunoSEQ multiplex PCR. The profile shows tens of thousands of clones, approximately 80% of them singletons. This material consisted of CD4+ or CD8+ T cells sorted from blood, taken in a trial of the OX40 agonist ivuxolimab. All receptors come from an adult with an advanced solid tumor such as melanoma, head and neck, liver or kidney cancer.

The chain carries TRBV18 and TRBJ1-4, with D unclear. Trimming shortened V by 4 bases and J by 7 bases, and 16 bases separated the two germline ends. This CDR3 contains 15 residues. Germline CDR1 is KGHSH and CDR2 is LQKENI. The CDR3 sequence is CASSRGSIRSEKLFF. The CDR3 DNA reads TGTGCCAGCTCACGTGGCAGCATACGATCTGAAAAACTGTTTTTT.

The genes are TRBV6-1 and TRBJ2-2; 8 bases agree with TRBD2. Unmatched junction bases numbered 13, after V lost 4 bases and J lost 6 bases. The CDR3 runs to 17 residues. CDR1 and CDR2 from the germline V gene are MNHNS and SASEGT. The DNA for the CDR3 is TGTGCCAGCAGTGGACTCTCGGGGGGGGCGCCCGCCGGGGAGCTGTTTTTT. Protein sequence: CASSGLSGGAPAGELFF.

This rearrangement joins TRBV6-4 to TRBJ2-3; a possible D gene is TRBD2 (5 bases). Germline CDR1 and CDR2: MRHNA and SNTAGT. The CDR3 consists of 14 residues. The V end lost 5 bases, the J end lost 2 bases, and 11 bases lay between the germline ends. CDR3 loop: CASSQSGPTDTQYF. DNA of the CDR3: TGTGCCAGCAGTCAGAGCGGCCCCACAGATACGCAGTATTTT.

The chain has TRBV7-6 and TRBJ2-7; 7 nucleotides match TRBD2. The CDR3 sequence is 16 residues long. CDR1 is SGHVS and CDR2 is FNYEAQ in the germline V gene. The ends lost 1 base at V and 3 bases at J; junction bases unmatched: 9. The CDR3 is CASSLGGASGYYEQYF. The CDR3 coding sequence is TGTGCCAGCAGCTTAGGAGGAGCTAGCGGATACTACGAGCAGTACTTC.

This clone has just one count. The chain is built from TRBV9 and TRBJ1-1, with TRBD1 identical over 9 bases. V gave up 3 bases and J gave up 2 bases; unmatched junction bases: 8. This CDR3 is built from 16 residues. Germline CDR1 and CDR2: SGDLS and YYNGEE. The CDR3 DNA is TGTGCCAGCAGCGGCTACCCGGGACAGGGCAACACTGAAGCTTTCTTT. Protein: CASSGYPGQGNTEAFF.

This rearrangement joins TRBV18 to TRBJ2-1, with no clear D. Trimming shortened V by 2 bases and J by 8 bases, and 7 bases separated the two germline ends. The CDR3 runs 12 residues. Germline V gene data show CDR1 as KGHSH and CDR2 as LQKENI. The chain's CDR3 is CASSPTSDEQFF. In nucleotides, the CDR3 is TGTGCCAGCTCACCAACCAGTGATGAGCAGTTCTTC.

The chain carries TRBV6-1 and TRBJ1-1; D uncertain. Trimming removed 0 bases at V and 5 bases at J, with 4 bases between. The CDR3 runs 12 residues. The V gene's germline CDR1 is MNHNS and CDR2 SASEGT. The CDR3 DNA reads as TGTGCCAGCAGTGAAGCCCCGACTGAAGCTTTCTTT. Its protein is CASSEAPTEAFF.

The chain combines TRBV5-6 with TRBJ1-1, with D unresolved. Per the germline V gene, CDR1 is SGHDT and CDR2 is YYEEEE. Deletions cut 0 bases from V and 4 bases from J, with 16 bases between. The CDR3 has 16 amino acids. Here the CDR3 reads CASSLGGRTFGTEAFF. The CDR3 DNA follows: TGTGCCAGCAGCTTGGGTGGGAGGACCTTTGGCACTGAAGCTTTCTTT.

This chain joins TRBV27 and TRBJ1-5, with D maybe TRBD1 (5 bases). The CDR3 runs 14 residues. Germline CDR1 and CDR2: MNHEY and SMNVEV (reference sequence). V lost 3 bases, J lost 2 bases, and 8 bases lay in between. DNA of the CDR3: TGTGCCAGCAGTTTGGTAGGGGGCAATCAGCCCCAGCATTTT. Its translation: CASSLVGGNQPQHF.

The genes are TRBV6-5 and TRBJ1-2, with 7 bases aligning to TRBD1. The ends lost 9 bases at V and 4 bases at J; junction bases unmatched: 8. Germline lookup yields CDR1 MNHEY and CDR2 SVGAGI. The CDR3 runs 13 residues. CDR3 DNA: TGTGCCAGTCGGCAACAGGGGCCCTATGGCTACACCTTC. This sequence encodes CASRQQGPYGYTF.

The chain recombines TRBV5-1 with TRBJ2-3, with D possibly matching TRBD1 (5 bases). V shed 3 bases and J shed 2 bases, with 16 bases lying between them. This CDR3 region has 16 residues. Germline V gives CDR1 SGHRS, CDR2 YFSETQ. The CDR3 loop reads CASSSQTGFLTDTQYF. DNA for the CDR3: TGCGCCAGCAGCTCCCAAACAGGATTCCTCACAGATACGCAGTATTTT.

The rearrangement joins TRBV15 to TRBJ2-1, with 9 positions matching TRBD2. Germline-derived CDR1 and CDR2 are LNHNV and YYDKDF (reference sequence). V was pared by 0 bases and J by 9 bases, with 9 bases of the junction left unmatched. The CDR3 has 16 residues. The CDR3 DNA is TGTGCCACCAGCAGAGATCTTTTAGCGGGAGTACGTGAGCAGTTCTTC. This gives the protein CATSRDLLAGVREQFF.

This rearrangement joins TRBV7-9 to TRBJ2-5, with D possibly TRBD1 on 5 matching bases. The J call is doubtful: the DNA matches TRBJ2-7 better. The length of the CDR3 is 14 residues. Germline V CDR1 and CDR2: SEHNR, FQNEAQ (reference sequence). Here the CDR3 reads CASSFSQGVSEQYF. As DNA, the CDR3 is TGTGCCAGCAGCTTTAGTCAGGGTGTAAGCGAGCAGTACTTC.

J is TRBJ2-3 and V is TRBV4-1; D is unresolved. This CDR3 is built from 15 residues. The germline V gene encodes CDR1 MGHRA and CDR2 YSYEKL. V lost 2 bases to trimming and J lost 0 bases, with 9 bases between them. In DNA form, the CDR3 reads TGCGCCAGCAGCCAAAGTGGTACTAGCACAGATACGCAGTATTTT. It translates to CASSQSGTSTDTQYF.

The sample holds one count of this clone. The rearrangement links TRBV30 to TRBJ2-3; TRBD1 matches at 7 bases. Germline CDR1 GTSNPN, CDR2 SVGIG (reference sequence). This CDR3 spans 14 amino acids. The J segment lost 4 bases and the V segment lost 1 base, leaving 5 bases of the junction unmatched. CDR3 amino acids: CAWSEGAHPDTQYF. In DNA, the CDR3 is TGTGCCTGGAGTGAGGGGGCGCATCCAGATACGCAGTATTTT.

This sequence joins TRBV7-2 and TRBJ2-1; 7 bases align to TRBD2. Germline lookup yields CDR1 SGHTA and CDR2 FQGNSA. This CDR3 contains 15 residues. V was pared by 1 base and J by 16 bases, with 16 bases of the junction left unmatched. CDR3 protein: CASSLDGRGGLDCFF. The CDR3 DNA reads TGTGCCAGCAGCTTAGACGGGCGCGGGGGACTGGATTGTTTCTTC.

Points on this clone: Possible read error: a much larger clone is one base away. The rearrangement uses TRBV6-1 and TRBJ1-1; weak D call: TRBD1 (6 bases). This CDR3 region has 11 residues. V was pared by 8 bases and J by 4 bases, with 8 bases between. Germline CDR1 MNHNS, CDR2 SASEGT. CDR3 residues: CASQGCTEAFF. CDR3 DNA sequence: TGTGCCAGCCAGGGGTGCACTGAAGCTTTCTTT.

The CDR3 DNA reads as TGTGCCAGCGCCTATATAAGTACCGTTGACACCATATATTTT. Protein sequence: CASAYISTVDTIYF. This chain connects TRBV7-9 to TRBJ1-3; no reliable D call. Trimming stripped 8 bases from V and 8 bases from J, with 19 bases between. This CDR3 is 14 amino acids long. Germline V CDR1 and CDR2: SEHNR, FQNEAQ (reference sequence).

The chain couples TRBV23-1 to TRBJ2-7; tentative D call: TRBD1 (6 bases). TRBV23-1 is an ORF; its function is uncertain. Between the trimmed V and J ends, which lost 3 bases and 0 bases, there was a span of 12 bases. The CDR3 runs 15 residues. The CDR3 DNA is TGCGCCAGCAGTCATGGGGACAAACCCTCCTACGAGCAGTACTTC. The encoded protein is CASSHGDKPSYEQYF.

The gene calls are TRBV15 and TRBJ1-1; D may be TRBD1 (6 bases). CDR3 length equals 16 residues. V was cut by 0 bases and J by 0 bases, with 11 bases left in between. Germline loops: CDR1 LNHNV, CDR2 YYDKDF (reference sequence). The CDR3, as DNA: TGTGCCACCAGCAGAGAGGCAGGGGTAATGAACACTGAAGCTTTCTTT. Amino acid sequence: CATSREAGVMNTEAFF.

V gene TRBV5-6 combines with J gene TRBJ1-1; D unclear. The germline V gene has CDR1 SGHDT and CDR2 YYEEEE. The CDR3 has 13 residues. Trimming pared 4 bases from V and 2 bases from J, leaving 9 bases between. The CDR3 spells CASSPVRNTEAFF. The CDR3 coding sequence is TGTGCCAGCAGCCCGGTACGTAACACTGAAGCTTTCTTT.

The rearrangement links TRBV7-2 to TRBJ2-2; possibly TRBD1 for D (7 bases). Looked up from germline, CDR1 is SGHTA and CDR2 is FQGNSA. This CDR3 has 18 residues. V was pared by 5 bases and J by 5 bases, with 24 bases between. CDR3 loop: CASSLPVGHRGGTGELFF. Here the CDR3 DNA reads TGTGCCAGCAGCCTCCCCGTCGGACACAGGGGAGGTACCGGGGAGCTGTTTTTT.

The V gene is TRBV2, the J gene TRBJ2-5; TRBD1 agrees at 8 bases. Losses at the gene ends were 8 bases for V and 3 bases for J; bases not matched to a gene: 14. The germline V gene encodes CDR1 SNHLY and CDR2 FYNNEI. This CDR3 has 16 amino acids. The CDR3: CASRQRAGGGKETQYF. As DNA, the CDR3 is TGTGCCAGCCGGCAGAGAGCAGGGGGCGGAAAAGAGACCCAGTACTTC.

The chain joins TRBV14 to TRBJ1-3; possible D gene TRBD1, 5 bases. The CDR3 consists of 17 residues. Germline V gives CDR1 SGHDN, CDR2 FVKESK. With 0 bases removed from V and 0 bases from J, the gap between germline ends came to 12 bases. CDR3 nucleotide sequence: TGTGCCAGCAGCCAAGATAGCAGGCAGGGCTCTGGAAACACCATATATTTT. This encodes CASSQDSRQGSGNTIYF.

This rearrangement joins TRBV10-2 to TRBJ2-7, with 9 bases lining up with TRBD1. The CDR3 is 15 amino acids. Germline CDR1 is WSHSY and CDR2 is SAAADI. V trimming: 4 bases; J trimming: 2 bases; junction bases outside the gene matches: 6. In DNA, the CDR3 is TGCGCCAGCAGTGGGGGACAGGGTGATACCTACGAGCAGTACTTC. It encodes CASSGGQGDTYEQYF.

The genes are TRBV19 and TRBJ2-7; 7 bases agree with TRBD1. With V trimmed by 5 bases and J by 9 bases, 13 bases remained unmatched. This CDR3 is built from 14 residues. CDR1 is LNHDA and CDR2 is SQIVND in the germline V gene (reference sequence). This CDR3 reads CASSPRQGSQWQYF. CDR3 bases: TGTGCCAGTAGTCCCAGACAGGGTTCTCAGTGGCAGTACTTC.

The genes are TRBV4-1 and TRBJ2-7; D tentatively fits TRBD1 or TRBD2 (7 bases each). CDR1 is MGHRA and CDR2 is YSYEKL in the germline V gene. The CDR3 consists of 17 residues. V was pared by 4 bases and J by 0 bases, with 19 bases between. This chain's CDR3 is CASSPGGGPGFSYEQYF. DNA of the CDR3: TGCGCCAGCAGCCCAGGGGGAGGGCCCGGCTTCTCCTACGAGCAGTACTTC.

The J gene is TRBJ2-5, the V gene TRBV10-3; the match to TRBD1 covers 7 bases. This CDR3 comprises 13 residues. V lost 7 bases and J lost 5; bases outside the gene matches: 7. Germline CDR1 and CDR2: ENHRY and SYGVKD. The CDR3 DNA sequence: TGTGCCATCAAGACAGGGATTGGGGAGACCCAGTACTTC. As protein: CAIKTGIGETQYF.

This chain joins TRBV6-5 and TRBJ2-1; 15 bases map to TRBD2. The ends lost 6 bases at V and 12 bases at J; junction bases unmatched: 9. The CDR3 totals 15 residues. Per germline, CDR1 MNHEY and CDR2 SVGAGI. DNA of the CDR3: TGTGCCAGCAGGACTGGGACTAGCGGGGGGACAATGCAGTTCTTC. Amino acid sequence: CASRTGTSGGTMQFF.

The V gene is TRBV10-3, the J gene TRBJ2-7; D unresolved. Trimming shortened V by 9 bases and J by 6 bases, and 18 bases separated the two germline ends. Germline V gene lookup returns CDR1 ENHRY and CDR2 SYGVKD. The CDR3 length is 13 residues. CDR3 nucleotide sequence: TGTGCCATTTCCGGTCCGGCCCTCGCCGAGCAGTACTTC. Translation gives CAISGPALAEQYF.

The chain links TRBV6-1 to TRBJ2-7; TRBD2 matches 7 bases. V lost 6 bases, J lost 3 bases, and 11 bases stayed unmatched. CDR1 and CDR2 from the germline V gene are MNHNS and SASEGT. This CDR3 has 15 amino acids. The CDR3: CASSREGGWGYEQYF. The CDR3 nucleotides read TGTGCCAGCAGCCGCGAGGGAGGGTGGGGCTACGAGCAGTACTTC.